The 7 T cell receptor beta chains in this list originate from one sample, sequenced in a study of T cell responses to AZD1222 COVID-19 vaccine. Profiling relied on immunoSEQ multiplex PCR, and the TCRdb table lists in-frame clones only, not all of them. This table has about 150,000 clones, 90% appearing once. The specimen comprised peripheral blood, sampled on day 0 of AZD1222 vaccination. The receptors were sampled from an adult in good health.

This sequence joins TRBV5-1 and TRBJ2-6; 12 nucleotides line up with TRBD1. The CDR3 length is 18 residues. V lost 4 bases to trimming and J lost 2 bases; unmatched junction nucleotides: 7. Germline V CDR1 and CDR2: SGHRS, YFSETQ. The CDR3 sequence: CASSPGGQGATGANVLTF. The CDR3 DNA reads TGCGCCAGCAGCCCGGGGGGACAGGGGGCTACTGGGGCCAACGTCCTGACTTTC.

The J gene is TRBJ2-7, the V gene TRBV27, with 9 bases aligning to TRBD1. V gave up 3 bases and J gave up 4 bases; unmatched junction bases: 7. The CDR3 is 15 residues long. The germline gives CDR1 MNHEY, CDR2 SMNVEV (reference sequence). The CDR3 DNA reads as TGTGCCAGCAGTTTCCACGGACAGGGGCGGTACGAGCAGTACTTC. This codes for CASSFHGQGRYEQYF.

V gene TRBV11-3 combines with J gene TRBJ1-2; D unresolved. The CDR3 runs 13 residues. Germline loops: CDR1 SGHNT, CDR2 YENEEA. V was pared by 4 bases and J by 8 bases, with 14 bases between. The CDR3 DNA reads as TGTGCCAGCAGCTCCCCCCGTACGAGGGGCTACACCTTC. It specifies CASSSPRTRGYTF. Using reference TRBV11-3 and TRBJ1-2 for the parts outside the CDR3, the full variable domain is EAGVVQSPRYKIIEKKQPVAFWCNPISGHNTLYWYLQNLGQGPELLIRYENEEAVDDSQLPKDRFSAERLKGVDSTLKIQPAELGDSAVYLCASSSPRTRGYTFGSGTRLTVV.

This chain links TRBV27 with TRBJ1-4, with TRBD1 identical over 7 bases. This CDR3 comprises 14 residues. Germline CDR1 and CDR2: MNHEY and SMNVEV (reference sequence). V lost 4 bases to trimming and J lost 8 bases; unmatched junction nucleotides: 7. The CDR3 region is CASSSPGTAEKLFF. CDR3 DNA sequence: TGTGCCAGCAGTTCTCCCGGGACAGCCGAAAAACTGTTTTTT.

The chain joins TRBV5-1 to TRBJ2-5; D unresolved. This CDR3 contains 14 residues. The V end was cut by 0 bases, the J end by 2 bases, with 8 bases between. CDR1 is SGHRS, CDR2 YFSETQ, per germline. The CDR3 is CASSLGPEQETQYF. In DNA form, the CDR3 reads TGCGCCAGCAGCTTGGGACCCGAACAAGAGACCCAGTACTTC.

The chain carries TRBV6-5 and TRBJ2-7; 7 bases are shared with TRBD1. Trimming removed 8 bases from V and 3 bases from J; junction bases left unmatched: 7. This CDR3 spans 13 amino acids. CDR1 is MNHEY and CDR2 is SVGAGI in the germline V gene. As DNA, the CDR3 is TGTGCCAGCGGGGCAGGGACAGACTACGAGCAGTACTTC. Residues: CASGAGTDYEQYF.

V is TRBV11-1 and J is TRBJ2-1, with a weak D call TRBD2 (5 bases). CDR3 length: 15 residues. The V and J ends lost 1 base and 4 bases respectively, with 11 bases between them. CDR1 SGHAT and CDR2 FQDESV come from the germline V gene (reference sequence). The CDR3: CASSLDTTGYNEQFF. CDR3 DNA: TGTGCCAGCAGCTTAGATACTACGGGGTACAATGAGCAGTTCTTC. Full variable domain (rest looked up from reference TRBV11-1 and TRBJ2-1): EAEVAQSPRYKITEKSQAVAFWCDPISGHATLYWYRQILGQGPELLVQFQDESVVDDSQLPKDRFSAERLKGVDSTLKIQPAELGDSAMYLCASSLDTTGYNEQFFGPGTRLTVL.